Shown below are 18 T cell receptor beta chains from a single sample sequenced in a study of blood T cell repertoires in COVID-19. TCRdb keeps only in-frame clones here, not all; method: immunoSEQ multiplex PCR. The repertoire has 150,000 to 190,000 clones, about 85% of them found once; the top ten carry more than 6.5%. What was sequenced was peripheral blood. These receptor sequences come from a woman aged 55-70 years with COVID-19, enrolled during active disease.

The chain recombines TRBV19 with TRBJ1-1, with 8 bases that match TRBD1. The germline V gene has CDR1 LNHDA and CDR2 SQIVND (reference sequence). The CDR3 loop spans 14 amino acids. V was pared by 10 bases and J by 7 bases, with 14 bases of the junction left unmatched. The CDR3 reads CATAGTGRAHEAFF. In DNA, the CDR3 is TGTGCCACCGCCGGGACAGGAAGGGCCCATGAAGCTTTCTTT.

This chain's CDR3 is CAISESTGGTYEKLFF. CDR3 bases: TGTGCCATCAGTGAGTCGACAGGGGGCACGTATGAAAAACTGTTTTTT. The gene calls are TRBV10-3 and TRBJ1-4; 10 bases align to TRBD1. V lost 0 bases, J lost 6 bases, and 4 bases stayed unmatched. The CDR3 has 16 amino acids. Germline CDR1 is ENHRY and CDR2 is SYGVKD.

The chain recombines TRBV3-1 (or the pseudogene TRBV3-2) with TRBJ1-2; no firm D call. Germline V CDR1 and CDR2: LGHDT, YNNKEL (reference sequence). V was clipped by 4 bases and J by 8 bases, with 20 bases between them. The CDR3 is made up of 15 amino acids. The CDR3 sequence is CASSPPSGRASGYTF. In nucleotides, the CDR3 is TGTGCCAGCAGCCCCCCCTCGGGGAGGGCAAGCGGCTACACCTTC.

This clone was detected only a few times. Here the CDR3 reads CASGSRDYRTDTQYF. In DNA form, the CDR3 reads TGTGCCAGCGGATCGCGGGACTACCGCACAGATACGCAGTATTTT. The chain combines TRBV7-3 with TRBJ2-3; TRBD2 matches at 7 bases. Germline V gene sequence: CDR1 SGHTA, CDR2 FQGTGA. The CDR3 covers 15 residues. Germline trimming cut 8 bases from V and 1 base from J; bases unmatched to any gene: 9.

The chain joins TRBV5-1 to TRBJ2-3, with 8 positions matching TRBD2. Germline loops: CDR1 SGHRS, CDR2 YFSETQ. With V trimmed by 0 bases and J by 0 bases, 6 bases remained unmatched. The CDR3 contains 17 residues. The CDR3 sequence: CASSLAVAGLSTDTQYF. CDR3 DNA sequence: TGCGCCAGCAGCTTGGCCGTAGCGGGGCTTAGCACAGATACGCAGTATTTT.

The rearrangement links TRBV29-1 to TRBJ1-2, with 10 bases identical to TRBD1. CDR1 and CDR2 from the germline V gene are SQVTM and ANQGSEA. The trim removed 7 bases at V and 4 bases at J, leaving 6 bases unmatched. CDR3 length: 13 residues. The CDR3 sequence is CSARDRGGYGYTF. The CDR3, as DNA: TGCAGCGCCCGGGACAGGGGAGGCTATGGCTACACCTTC.

The chain combines TRBV13 with TRBJ2-1; weak D call: TRBD2 (6 bases). V lost 1 base, J lost 3 bases, and 10 bases lay in between. Per the germline V gene, CDR1 is PRHDT and CDR2 is FYEKMQ (reference sequence). CDR3 size: 15 residues. The CDR3 sequence is CASSLVQGLYNEQFF. CDR3 DNA sequence: TGTGCCAGCAGCTTAGTTCAGGGACTCTACAATGAGCAGTTCTTC.

The chain links TRBV7-3 to TRBJ1-6, with TRBD1 matching 7 bases. In germline, CDR1 is SGHTA, CDR2 FQGTGA. The CDR3 is 13 residues long. Trimming removed 1 base from V and 11 bases from J; junction bases left unmatched: 2. CDR3 sequence (DNA): TGTGCCAGCAGCTTAAACAGGGGTACACCCCTCCACTTT. Translating gives CASSLNRGTPLHF.

There are a few counts of this clone. The rearrangement links TRBV18 to TRBJ1-2; 7 positions agree with TRBD1. Trimming took 2 bases from V and 4 from J; bases not matched to a gene: 10. The CDR3 covers 16 residues. Germline V lookup: CDR1 KGHSH, CDR2 LQKENI. The CDR3: CASSPATQGSPYGYTF. Written as DNA, the CDR3 is TGTGCCAGCTCACCAGCAACACAGGGGTCCCCCTATGGCTACACCTTC.

The V gene is TRBV15, the J gene TRBJ2-5, with 12 bases aligning to TRBD2. The CDR3 contains 18 residues. J was trimmed by 2 bases and V by 2 bases; bases with no gene match: 9. CDR1 is LNHNV and CDR2 is YYDKDF in the germline V gene (reference sequence). CDR3: CATSRSTSGGRVQETQYF. CDR3 DNA sequence: TGTGCCACCAGCAGATCGACTAGCGGGGGCCGGGTTCAAGAGACCCAGTACTTC.

The CDR3 is CASSITGLRETQYF. Written as DNA, the CDR3 is TGTGCCAGTAGTATAACCGGACTACGAGAGACCCAGTACTTC. The chain uses TRBV19 and TRBJ2-5; a possible D gene is TRBD2 (6 bases). Germline V CDR1 and CDR2: LNHDA, SQIVND (reference sequence). V lost 2 bases to trimming and J lost 4 bases, with 11 bases between them. This CDR3 is 14 amino acids long.

The rearrangement links TRBV5-1 to TRBJ2-7, with D perhaps matching TRBD1 (6 bases). Germline assignment: CDR1 SGHRS and CDR2 YFSETQ. The length of the CDR3 is 14 residues. V was trimmed by 4 bases and J by 3 bases, leaving 14 bases between them. The DNA of the CDR3 is TGCGCCAGCAGCCCCGGACAGATTTTCTACGAGCAGTACTTC. As protein: CASSPGQIFYEQYF.

The chain has TRBV11-2 and TRBJ2-7; perhaps TRBD1 as D (6 bases). V lost 8 bases to trimming and J lost 3 bases, with 8 bases between them. The CDR3 is 11 amino acids. The germline CDR1 and CDR2 sequences are SGHAT and FQNNGV. Written as DNA, the CDR3 is TGTGCCAGCCTACAGGGCTACGAGCAGTACTTC. This codes for CASLQGYEQYF.

V is TRBV9 and J is TRBJ1-1, with D unclear. Germline CDR1 and CDR2: SGDLS and YYNGEE. Trimming took off 4 bases at V and 1 base at J, with 8 bases between the two ends. This CDR3 spans 13 amino acids. CDR3 in amino acids: CASSSQKNTEAFF. The CDR3 nucleotides read TGTGCCAGCAGCTCCCAGAAGAACACTGAAGCTTTCTTT.

V usage is TRBV6-5 and J usage is TRBJ2-3, with D tentatively TRBD1 (5 bases). Germline V gene sequence: CDR1 MNHEY, CDR2 SVGAGI. This CDR3 spans 12 amino acids. Trimming stripped 7 bases from V and 5 bases from J, with 10 bases between. CDR3 sequence (DNA): TGTGCCAGCACCCTTACAGGAGATACGCAGTATTTT. Residues: CASTLTGDTQYF.

The chain combines TRBV27 with TRBJ1-2; 7 nucleotides line up with TRBD1. J lost 6 bases, V lost 3 bases, and 13 bases had no gene match. Germline lookup yields CDR1 MNHEY and CDR2 SMNVEV (reference sequence). The CDR3 spans 16 residues. The DNA of the CDR3 is TGTGCCAGCAGTTTCGACAGGGATCTCTCAATCCATGGCTACACCTTC. It is translated as CASSFDRDLSIHGYTF.

This chain uses TRBV20-1 with TRBJ1-1; unclear D gene. The CDR3 totals 11 residues. Germline assignment: CDR1 DFQATT and CDR2 SNEGSKA (reference sequence). V lost 4 bases and J lost 7, with 10 bases in between. CDR3 region: CSAMRYSEAFF. The DNA for the CDR3 is TGCAGTGCTATGAGATACAGTGAAGCTTTCTTT.

This chain links TRBV18 with TRBJ1-6, with a possible D match to TRBD1 (6 bases). CDR3 length: 14 residues. Trimming removed 5 bases from V and 5 bases from J, with 10 bases in between. Germline-derived CDR1 and CDR2 are KGHSH and LQKENI. In DNA, the CDR3 is TGTGCCAGCTCAGGACAGACAGATAATTCACCCCTCCACTTT. It translates to CASSGQTDNSPLHF.